The 12 T cell receptor beta chains given below trace back to one sample, sequenced in a study of blood T cell repertoires in COVID-19. Profiled with immunoSEQ multiplex PCR; TCRdb holds only in-frame clones, not every one. The sample lists about 200,000 clones, around 83% occurring once. Specimen: peripheral blood. The source of these receptors is a woman aged 50 to 65 with acute or convalescent COVID-19.

The chain combines TRBV28 with TRBJ1-3; 7 nucleotides agree with TRBD1. CDR3 size: 14 residues. The ends lost 4 bases at V and 7 bases at J; junction bases unmatched: 7. The germline gives CDR1 MDHEN, CDR2 SYDVKM. This CDR3 reads CASSSTRGLNTIYF. CDR3 coding DNA: TGTGCCAGCAGTTCCACTAGGGGGCTGAACACCATATATTTT.

V is TRBV5-1 and J is TRBJ2-7; 9 nucleotides align to TRBD2. V lost 0 bases and J lost 2; bases outside the gene matches: 3. The CDR3 has 15 amino acids. Per germline, CDR1 SGHRS and CDR2 YFSETQ. The CDR3 is CASSLGLADTYEQYF. The CDR3 nucleotides are TGCGCCAGCAGCTTGGGACTAGCGGATACCTACGAGCAGTACTTC. Full variable domain (rest looked up from reference TRBV5-1 and TRBJ2-7): KAGVTQTPRYLIKTRGQQVTLSCSPISGHRSVSWYQQTPGQGLQFLFEYFSETQRNKGNFPGRFSGRQFSNSRSEMNVSTLELGDSALYLCASSLGLADTYEQYFGPGTRLTVT.

The chain combines TRBV24-1 with TRBJ2-7, with no clear D. The germline V gene has CDR1 KGHDR and CDR2 SFDVKD. The V end was cut by 3 bases, the J end by 5 bases, with 7 bases between. The CDR3 length is 12 residues. Written as DNA, the CDR3 is TGTGCCACCAGTGATGCGAGCCACGAGCAGTACTTC. This codes for CATSDASHEQYF.

The chain employs TRBV11-3 and TRBJ2-5, with TRBD1 as a possible D gene (6 bases). This CDR3 has 15 residues. CDR1 and CDR2 (germline): SGHNT, YENEEA. Trimming shortened V by 1 base and J by 2 bases, and 11 bases separated the two germline ends. CDR3 in DNA: TGTGCCAGCAGCTTAGCCGGACAGCCTCAAGAGACCCAGTACTTC. Translating gives CASSLAGQPQETQYF.

This clone occurred a few times. The rearrangement joins TRBV10-3 to TRBJ2-2; TRBD2 matches at 8 bases. This CDR3 contains 17 residues. The germline CDR1 and CDR2 sequences are ENHRY and SYGVKD. With 8 bases clipped from V and 4 bases from J, the junction kept 15 bases outside the gene matches. Written as DNA, the CDR3 is TGTGCCATCGGCTACAGCGGGAGCTCCTTTCGCACCGGGGAGCTGTTTTTT. It codes for CAIGYSGSSFRTGELFF.

The chain is built from TRBV5-1 and TRBJ1-1; TRBD1 matches at 8 bases. Germline CDR1 and CDR2: SGHRS and YFSETQ. V lost 5 bases, J lost 4 bases, and 10 bases stayed unmatched. The CDR3 is made up of 15 amino acids. CDR3 coding DNA: TGCGCCAGCAGTAACGGGACAGGAGGAGCCACTGAAGCTTTCTTT. This gives the protein CASSNGTGGATEAFF.

For the CDR3, the DNA is TGTGCCAGTAGTCCTACAGGGACCGGGGGGGAGACCCAGTACTTC. Amino acids: CASSPTGTGGETQYF. The chain employs TRBV19 and TRBJ2-5; weak D call: TRBD2 (7 bases). This CDR3 has 15 amino acids. Trimming removed 5 bases at V and 5 bases at J, with 18 bases between. Germline CDR1 LNHDA, CDR2 SQIVND (reference sequence).

The V and J genes are TRBV7-8 and TRBJ1-1; no firm D call. CDR3 length: 14 amino acids. V shed 4 bases and J shed 0 bases, with 9 bases lying between them. From germline, CDR1 is SGHVS and CDR2 FQNEAQ. This chain's CDR3 is CASSSWGVNTEAFF. In DNA form, the CDR3 reads TGTGCCAGCAGCTCGTGGGGAGTGAACACTGAAGCTTTCTTT.

The rearrangement uses TRBV5-5 and TRBJ2-7; 10 bases are shared with TRBD2. This CDR3 spans 16 amino acids. V shed 0 bases, J shed 5 bases, and the junction held 8 bases outside the gene matches. Germline V gives CDR1 SGHKS, CDR2 YYEKEE (reference sequence). CDR3 region: CASSLANLAGVDEQYF. The CDR3 DNA reads as TGTGCCAGCAGCTTGGCCAATCTAGCGGGAGTCGACGAGCAGTACTTC.

V and J are TRBV5-1 and TRBJ1-1, with a possible D match to TRBD1 (5 bases). The CDR3 extends over 14 amino acids. The germline CDR1 and CDR2 sequences are SGHRS and YFSETQ. V lost 0 bases to trimming and J lost 7 bases, with 13 bases between them. This CDR3 is CASSLAAIQGEAFF. The CDR3 DNA follows: TGCGCCAGCAGCTTGGCCGCAATCCAGGGTGAAGCTTTCTTT.

The sample holds a few counts of this clone. The V gene is TRBV5-6, the J gene TRBJ1-2; possibly TRBD1 for D (6 bases). Germline loops: CDR1 SGHDT, CDR2 YYEEEE. V lost 4 bases and J 2 bases, leaving 12 bases between the germline ends. This CDR3 comprises 14 residues. As DNA, the CDR3 is TGTGCCAGCAGCCGGACAGTAGCAAACTATGGCTACACCTTC. It codes for CASSRTVANYGYTF.

The chain joins TRBV4-1 to TRBJ2-2; 7 nucleotides agree with TRBD1. CDR1 and CDR2 from the germline V gene are MGHRA and YSYEKL. The CDR3 runs 16 residues. V lost 5 bases to trimming and J lost 5 bases; unmatched junction nucleotides: 11. The CDR3 region has the DNA TGCGCCAGCAGCACAGGACAGGAAGGTCCTACCGGGGAGCTGTTTTTT. Residues: CASSTGQEGPTGELFF.